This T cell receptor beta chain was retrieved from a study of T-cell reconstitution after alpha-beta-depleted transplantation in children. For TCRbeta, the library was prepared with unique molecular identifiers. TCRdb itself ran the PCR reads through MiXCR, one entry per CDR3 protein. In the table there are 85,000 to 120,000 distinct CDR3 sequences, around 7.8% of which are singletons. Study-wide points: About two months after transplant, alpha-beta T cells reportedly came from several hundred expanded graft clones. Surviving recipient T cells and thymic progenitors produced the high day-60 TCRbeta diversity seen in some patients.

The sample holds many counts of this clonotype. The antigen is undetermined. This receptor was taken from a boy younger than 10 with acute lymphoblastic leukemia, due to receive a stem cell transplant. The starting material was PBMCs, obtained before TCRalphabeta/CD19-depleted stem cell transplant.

This CDR3 is CASSLGGGGFYEQYF. As DNA, the CDR3 is TGTGCCAGCAGCTTGGGTGGGGGGGGATTCTACGAGCAGTACTTC. V gene TRBV7-8 combines with J gene TRBJ2-7, with TRBD2 identical over 7 bases. Unmatched junction bases numbered 8, after V lost 3 bases and J lost 3 bases. The CDR3 spans 15 residues. Germline lookup yields CDR1 SGHVS and CDR2 FQNEAQ.